Listed here are 10 T cell receptor beta chains from one sample, sequenced in a study of blood T cell repertoires in COVID-19. TCRdb's copy holds only in-frame clones and misses some; the assay was immunoSEQ multiplex PCR. The sample carries approximately 69,000 clones, over 75% recorded once. Sequencing was performed on peripheral blood. The receptors here all came from a man between 50 and 59 years old with acute or convalescent COVID-19.

The chain combines TRBV5-6 with TRBJ2-2; 8 bases match TRBD2. The CDR3 is 16 amino acids. Germline lookup yields CDR1 SGHDT and CDR2 YYEEEE. V dropped 4 bases and J dropped 4; count of bases not matched to a gene: 9. CDR3 loop: CASSTWTSRGTGELFF. Here the CDR3 DNA reads TGTGCCAGCAGCACCTGGACTAGCCGAGGCACCGGGGAGCTGTTTTTT.

The CDR3 region is CASSQEDSPGRGAFF. In DNA, the CDR3 is TGCGCCAGCAGCCAAGAGGACAGCCCCGGTCGAGGAGCTTTCTTT. This chain links TRBV4-1 with TRBJ1-1; D is possibly TRBD1 (6 bases). Germline CDR1 and CDR2: MGHRA and YSYEKL. V was shortened by 0 bases and J by 10 bases, with 18 bases between the two germline ends. The CDR3 consists of 15 residues.

The chain recombines TRBV25-1 with TRBJ1-2; 7 positions match TRBD1. The CDR3 loop spans 12 amino acids. Trimming at V came to 7 bases and at J to 6 bases, leaving 5 bases not matched to a gene. Per germline, CDR1 MGHDK and CDR2 SYGVNS. The CDR3 DNA follows: TGTGCCAGCACCACAGGGGATAATGGCTACACCTTC. Residues: CASTTGDNGYTF.

CDR3 sequence (DNA): TGTGCCAGCAGCTTAGATCAGGGGGGCTACACCGGGGAGCTGTTTTTT. Translating gives CASSLDQGGYTGELFF. V is TRBV11-2 and J is TRBJ2-2; the D gene is possibly TRBD1 (7 bases). From germline, CDR1 is SGHAT and CDR2 FQNNGV. The CDR3 loop spans 16 amino acids. Trimming shortened V by 0 bases and J by 3 bases, and 11 bases separated the two germline ends.

This chain joins TRBV27 and TRBJ2-2; D is unclear. Germline values: CDR1 MNHEY, CDR2 SMNVEV (reference sequence). V lost 7 bases, J lost 2 bases, and 14 bases lay in between. This CDR3 comprises 15 residues. As DNA, the CDR3 is TGTGCCAGCATGGAGCGCCGGCCCAACACCGGGGAGCTGTTTTTT. Translated: CASMERRPNTGELFF.

Only one count was recorded for this clone. This sequence joins TRBV6-6 and TRBJ2-1, with D possibly being TRBD1 (6 bases). Germline values: CDR1 MNHNY, CDR2 SVGAGI (reference sequence). CDR3 length: 14 amino acids. Deletions cut 5 bases from V and 4 bases from J, with 12 bases between. This chain's CDR3 is CASSTNDRYNEQFF. DNA of the CDR3: TGTGCCAGCAGTACAAACGACAGGTACAATGAGCAGTTCTTC.

The chain combines TRBV10-3 with TRBJ2-3; 7 positions agree with TRBD2. The CDR3 runs 15 residues. Germline CDR1 reads ENHRY; CDR2 reads SYGVKD. V gave up 5 bases and J gave up 1 base; unmatched junction bases: 6. Here the CDR3 reads CAISIEAGRTDTQYF. Here the CDR3 DNA reads TGTGCCATCAGTATCGAAGCGGGGCGCACAGATACGCAGTATTTT.

This clone was seen a single time. J is TRBJ1-2 and V is TRBV27; 7 nucleotides match TRBD1. Per germline, CDR1 MNHEY and CDR2 SMNVEV (reference sequence). V shed 2 bases, J shed 8 bases, and the junction held 11 bases outside the gene matches. The length of the CDR3 is 15 residues. Written as DNA, the CDR3 is TGTGCCAGCAGTTTAACGGGACAGTTCTTTTTAGGCTACACCTTC. Translating it yields CASSLTGQFFLGYTF.

This chain connects TRBV30 to TRBJ1-1; D is perhaps TRBD1 (6 bases). The germline gives CDR1 GTSNPN, CDR2 SVGIG (reference sequence). Trimming removed 5 bases from V and 0 bases from J, with 10 bases in between. The CDR3 covers 13 residues. The CDR3 DNA is TGTGCCTGGGGAACAGGGATGAACACTGAAGCTTTCTTT. Protein sequence: CAWGTGMNTEAFF. Variable domain in full (rest from reference TRBV30 and TRBJ1-1): SQTIHQWPATLVQPVGSPLSLECTVEGTSNPNLYWYRQAAGRGLQLLFYSVGIGQISSEVPQNLSASRPQDRQFILSSKKLLLSDSGFYLCAWGTGMNTEAFFGQGTRLTVV.

The chain employs TRBV5-3 and TRBJ1-4, with D possibly being TRBD1 (6 bases). TRBV5-3 is flagged as an ORF with uncertain function. The CDR3 runs to 14 residues. V was trimmed by 2 bases and J by 2 bases, leaving 7 bases between them. For the CDR3, the DNA is TGTGCCAGAAGCTTTACAGGGACTAATGAAAAACTGTTTTTT. Protein: CARSFTGTNEKLFF.